This is a list of T cell receptor beta chains from one sample in a study of blood T cells in healthy people across ages. Via MiXCR, TCRdb re-called the 5' RACE reads, giving one row per CDR3 protein. The sample shows 1,300,000 or so distinct CDR3 sequences, approximately 59% of them seen only once. Sequenced sample: blood. These receptors came from a young man in good health. Each CDR3 is given with its conserved first and last residue.

J,V,CDR3
TRBJ2-7,TRBV5-6,CASSLKRPNYEQYF
TRBJ2-5,TRBV20-1,CSAVTVQYQETQYF
TRBJ1-4,TRBV3-1,CASSQVGQGREKLFF
TRBJ1-5,TRBV4-1,CASSYRDVRNQPQHF
TRBJ2-5,TRBV29-1,CSVGGGDQETQYF
-,TRBV28,CASRPGQGAEYEQYF
TRBJ2-1,TRBV7-9,CASRNVSSYNEQFF
TRBJ2-3,TRBV4-3,CASSGSEVDTQYF
TRBJ2-7,TRBV3-1,CASSQASGRVYEQYF
TRBJ2-1,TRBV4-1,CASSPRGYEQFF
TRBJ2-3,TRBV15,CATSDLAQSTDTQYF
TRBJ2-1,TRBV29-1,CSVDRRGARSYNEQFF
TRBJ1-2,TRBV20-1,CSAPTREGAYYGYTF
TRBJ2-7,TRBV27,CASSLSAAVDEQYF
TRBJ1-1,TRBV6-6,CASSTDRKNTEAFF
TRBJ2-2,TRBV27,CASSLQGASGELFF
TRBJ2-1,TRBV7-9,CASSLPGQYNEQFF
TRBJ2-4,TRBV7-2,CASSWGPNIQYF
TRBJ1-2,TRBV5-1,CASSPQVGSRSKDYGYTF
TRBJ1-1,TRBV6-1,CASSAGGEPTEAFF
TRBJ1-2,TRBV6-2/TRBV6-3,CASSPDRGLYGYTF
TRBJ1-2,TRBV20-1,CSARPASGNYGYTF
TRBJ2-1,TRBV20-1,CSASGARDYNEQFF
TRBJ2-6,TRBV7-6,CASSLPGSSGANVLTF
TRBJ1-4,TRBV29-1,CSVGAVGATEKLFF
-,TRBV20-1,CCAEDGTYEQYF
TRBJ1-5,TRBV5-8,CASSRLYQTNMPQPQHF
TRBJ2-6,TRBV11-2,CASSLWDRVLGANVLTF
TRBJ2-2,TRBV7-2,CASSFRLAGANSNTGELFF
TRBJ2-1,TRBV7-2,CASSLASGRGIGNEQFF